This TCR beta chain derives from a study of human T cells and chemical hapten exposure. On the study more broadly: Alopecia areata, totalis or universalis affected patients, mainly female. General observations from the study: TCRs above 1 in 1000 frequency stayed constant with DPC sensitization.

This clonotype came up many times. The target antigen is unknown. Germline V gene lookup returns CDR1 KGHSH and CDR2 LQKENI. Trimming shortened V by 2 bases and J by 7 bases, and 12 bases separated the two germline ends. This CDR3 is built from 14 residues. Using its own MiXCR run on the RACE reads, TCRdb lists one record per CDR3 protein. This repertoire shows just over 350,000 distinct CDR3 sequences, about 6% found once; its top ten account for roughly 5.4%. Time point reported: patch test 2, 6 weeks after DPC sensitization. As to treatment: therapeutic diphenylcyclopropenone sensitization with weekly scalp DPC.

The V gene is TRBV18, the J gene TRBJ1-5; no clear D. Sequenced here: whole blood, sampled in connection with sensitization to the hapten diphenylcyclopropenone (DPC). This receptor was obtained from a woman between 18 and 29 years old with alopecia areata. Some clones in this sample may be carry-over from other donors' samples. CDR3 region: CASSPGRVEQPQHF. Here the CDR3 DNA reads TGTGCCAGCTCACCAGGTCGGGTAGAACAGCCCCAGCATTTT.